These T cell receptor beta chains were read from a single sample in a study of T cell repertoires in cytomegalovirus infection. One entry per CDR3 protein, called by TCRdb with MiXCR from the reads. The sample lists about 600,000 distinct CDR3 sequences; 24% were seen once. Sequencing was performed on CD8+ T cells from PBMCs. The receptors here all came from a human donor in good health (CMV status not recorded). Some clones in this sample may be carry-over from other donors' samples. The CDR3 runs from the conserved cysteine through the conserved F or W. The D gene is left open where the match is weak. The listing skips clone size in some rows; elsewhere it reads once, few, many or a size class.

v_gene	j_gene	abundance	d_gene	CDR3aa	CDR3nt
TRBV27	TRBJ2-7	few	-	CASSTRQSTTGQYF	TGTGCCAGCAGCACCCGACAGAGTACTACGGGGCAGTACTTC
TRBV14	TRBJ2-2	-	-	CASSQPRAGPNTGELFF	TGTGCCAGCAGCCAACCGAGGGCGGGCCCGAACACCGGGGAGCTGTTTTTT
TRBV5-6	TRBJ2-3	few	TRBD2	CASSSPTSGGMKDTQYF	TGTGCCAGCAGCTCACCGACTAGCGGGGGAATGAAAGATACGCAGTATTTT
TRBV11-3	TRBJ2-1	-	-	CASSRWGENEQFF	TGTGCCAGCAGCCGGTGGGGTGAGAATGAGCAGTTCTTC
TRBV7-9	TRBJ1-3	many	-	CASSLEGRSGNTIYF	TGTGCCAGCAGCTTAGAAGGCCGCTCTGGAAACACCATATATTTT
TRBV6-6	TRBJ2-7	few	-	CASSYSTGGAKNEQYF	TGTGCCAGCAGTTACTCGACCGGGGGCGCAAAGAACGAGCAGTACTTC
TRBV24-1	TRBJ2-2	-	-	CATRWGTGELFF	TGTGCCACCAGGTGGGGCACCGGGGAGCTGTTTTTT
TRBV20-1	TRBJ1-2	-	TRBD1	CSARNRGSPREGYTF	TGCAGTGCTAGAAACAGGGGTTCACCCCGTGAAGGCTACACCTTC
TRBV7-8	TRBJ2-2	many	TRBD1	CASRPGTGITGELFF	TGTGCCAGCAGGCCCGGGACAGGGATCACCGGGGAGCTGTTTTTT
TRBV5-1	TRBJ2-1	-	-	CASSWPGAESYNEQFF	TGCGCCAGCAGCTGGCCTGGGGCGGAGTCTTACAATGAGCAGTTCTTC
TRBV7-9	TRBJ2-3	many	TRBD2	CASSFWTSGNTDTQYF	TGTGCCAGCAGCTTTTGGACTAGCGGTAACACAGATACGCAGTATTTT
TRBV11-2	TRBJ1-2	-	TRBD1	CASSFRQGVDYGYTF	TGTGCCAGCAGCTTCCGACAGGGTGTCGACTATGGCTACACCTTC
TRBV28	TRBJ2-1	many	-	CASRNRGGNEQFF	TGTGCCAGCAGGAACAGGGGGGGCAATGAGCAGTTCTTC
TRBV2	TRBJ1-5	few	-	CASSGQGSNQPQHF	TGTGCCAGCAGTGGGCAGGGAAGCAATCAGCCCCAGCATTTT
TRBV28	TRBJ2-3	-	TRBD1	CASSQPDRDGIDTQYF	TGTGCCAGCAGTCAACCGGACAGGGACGGCATAGATACGCAGTATTTT
TRBV29-1	TRBJ2-7	-	TRBD2	CSVGTSRDEQYF	TGCAGCGTTGGGACTAGCAGGGACGAGCAGTACTTC
TRBV7-8	TRBJ2-3	-	-	CASSSGGSLTDTQYF	TGTGCCAGCAGCTCCGGGGGCAGCCTCACAGATACGCAGTATTTT